What follows are 4 T cell receptor beta chains derived from one specimen sequenced in a study of OX40 agonist ivuxolimab in advanced cancers. The method was immunoSEQ multiplex PCR; TCRdb's version includes in-frame clones alone and lacks a portion of them. Of some 60,000 clones in the sample, approximately 81% were seen once. The source material was CD4+ or CD8+ T cells sorted from blood, sampled in a trial of the OX40 agonist ivuxolimab. The receptor set was obtained from an adult with an advanced solid tumor such as melanoma, head and neck, liver or kidney cancer.

J is TRBJ2-2 and V is TRBV19, with 14 bases identical to TRBD2. The CDR3 covers 18 residues. V lost 5 bases to trimming and J lost 4 bases; unmatched junction nucleotides: 9. Looked up from germline, CDR1 is LNHDA and CDR2 is SQIVND (reference sequence). The CDR3 DNA follows: TGTGCCAGTAGTTCAAAAGGGACTAGCGGGAGTGCCACCGGGGAGCTGTTTTTT. Its translation is CASSSKGTSGSATGELFF.

There are a few counts of this clone. The chain joins TRBV13 to TRBJ1-1; D is ambiguous. The CDR3 totals 15 residues. Trimming stripped 5 bases from V and 1 base from J, with 14 bases between. The germline V gene encodes CDR1 PRHDT and CDR2 FYEKMQ (reference sequence). CDR3 coding DNA: TGTGCCAGCAGCCCCCGACAAGAACCGAACACTGAAGCTTTCTTT. Protein: CASSPRQEPNTEAFF.

The chain is built from TRBV4-1 and TRBJ2-7; D possibly uses TRBD1 or TRBD2 (5 bases each). The CDR3 is 17 amino acids. Trimming took off 0 bases at V and 0 bases at J, with 15 bases between the two ends. Germline V lookup: CDR1 MGHRA, CDR2 YSYEKL. DNA for the CDR3: TGCGCCAGCAGCCAAGAAAAGATCGGGACGGACTCCTACGAGCAGTACTTC. Its translation: CASSQEKIGTDSYEQYF.

The V call is TRBV18, the J call TRBJ1-5; TRBD1 matches 9 bases. The CDR3 consists of 16 residues. Germline CDR1 KGHSH, CDR2 LQKENI. Trimming took 3 bases from V and 5 from J; bases not matched to a gene: 8. DNA for the CDR3: TGTGCCAGCTCACCGGGACAGGGAAGCGCTTATCAGCCCCAGCATTTT. Its protein product is CASSPGQGSAYQPQHF. Using reference TRBV18 and TRBJ1-5 for the parts outside the CDR3, the full variable domain is NAGVMQNPRHLVRRRGQEARLRCSPMKGHSHVYWYRQLPEEGLKFMVYLQKENIIDESGMPKERFSAEFPKEGPSILRIQQVVRGDSAAYFCASSPGQGSAYQPQHFGDGTRLSIL.